The rows below give T cell receptor beta chains drawn from one sample of a study of blood T cell repertoires in COVID-19. Sequencing used immunoSEQ multiplex PCR; TCRdb keeps in-frame clones, though not all of them. This table has about 200,000 clones, more than 70% appearing once. Sample: PBMCs or T cells enriched from blood (not recorded which). Receptor source: a woman aged 18-35 years who had recovered from COVID-19. Each CDR3 is given with its conserved first and last residue.

cdr3_length v_call cdr3_aa
13 TRBV19 CASRDFLTDTQYF
14 TRBV6-5 CASTLGGVAQPQHF
13 TRBV30 CAWDRGGGTEAFF
14 TRBV9 CASSVDGSQETQYF
12 TRBV12-3/TRBV12-4 CASSKPSDTQYF
15 TRBV24-1 CATSSRDSSWSEQYF
14 TRBV5-1 CASSLEGSYNEQFF
14 TRBV19 CASSIEQTGNGYTF
20 TRBV6-6 CASSLYCGFADLLVDYGYTF
13 TRBV3-1/TRBV3-2 CASSDTESYGYTF
20 TRBV14 CASSQSFAGAASRLQETQYF
15 TRBV25-1 CASSEIRATNEKLFF
15 TRBV7-9 CASSFARLGDTEAFF
16 TRBV28 CASSSGGDGSNQPQHF